This T cell receptor (beta chain) came from a study of cytomegalovirus exposure and HLA in healthy donors. Whole-study results and caveats: Earlier analysis looked at TCR beta V segments, and most were productive about 87% or about 30% of the time. In a later analysis, HLA-associated TCR beta chains were more clonally expanded than equally common others. Indistinguishable V segments, including TRBV6-2 and TRBV6-3, were excluded.

CDR1 KGHSH and CDR2 LQKENI come from the germline V gene. This CDR3 comprises 14 residues. Trimming took 6 bases from V and 2 from J, leaving 13 bases between them. The donors, nominally healthy at sampling, likely had unrecorded immune exposures. Worth noting for this clone: The antigen is undetermined.

The PCR employed 60 Vbeta primers together with 13 Jbeta primers. Profiling relied on immunoSEQ multiplex PCR, and the TCRdb table lists in-frame clones only, not all of them. This repertoire shows approximately 140,000 clones, around 86% found once; its top ten account for about 0.63%. The TCR originated in a man between 18 and 29 years old in good health and CMV-seronegative. Sequences were obtained from PBMCs. V is TRBV18 and J is TRBJ1-1; D is undetermined. The CDR3 sequence: CASSPGAVNTEAFF. Written as DNA, the CDR3 is TGTGCCAGCTCCCCCGGCGCGGTTAACACTGAAGCTTTCTTT.